This entry features one T cell receptor beta chain sequence. The sample belongs to a study of T cell changes during pregnancy in multiple sclerosis. V was pared by 4 bases and J by 4 bases, with 6 bases of the junction left unmatched. This CDR3 region has 14 residues. The V gene's germline CDR1 is LGHNA and CDR2 YSLEER. Profiling relied on immunoSEQ multiplex PCR, and the TCRdb table lists in-frame clones only, not all of them. Of some 60,000 clones in the sample, 85% to 95% were seen once. V and J are TRBV4-3 and TRBJ1-2; 7 bases agree with TRBD1. This clonotype was obtained from a female donor in good health, enrolled as a control in a pregnancy study. The source material was peripheral blood, sampled after pregnancy. DNA of the CDR3: TGCGCCAGCAGCCGGGGAGGACAGGCCTATGGCTACACCTTC. The encoded protein is CASSRGGQAYGYTF.